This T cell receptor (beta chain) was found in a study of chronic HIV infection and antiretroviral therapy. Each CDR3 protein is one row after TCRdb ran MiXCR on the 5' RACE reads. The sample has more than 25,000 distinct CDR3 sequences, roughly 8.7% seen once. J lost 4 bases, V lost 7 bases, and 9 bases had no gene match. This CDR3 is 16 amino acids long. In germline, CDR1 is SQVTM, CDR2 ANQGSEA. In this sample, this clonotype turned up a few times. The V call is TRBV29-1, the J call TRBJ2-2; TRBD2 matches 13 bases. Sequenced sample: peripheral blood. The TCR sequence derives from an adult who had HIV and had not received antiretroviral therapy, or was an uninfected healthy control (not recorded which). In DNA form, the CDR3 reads TGCAGCGCCACAGGGACTAGCGGGATGGGCACCGGGGAGCTGTTTTTT. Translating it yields CSATGTSGMGTGELFF.